Given below is one T cell receptor beta chain in context. This clonotype was seen at least ten times. The target of this receptor is not known. There are no base qualities to consult, and no much larger clone falls within one base. This sample is part of a study of CD8+CD57+ T cells in acquired aplastic anemia (dated by TCRdb to the late 2010s). Study-level background: Extracted DNA from sorted CD4+ and CD8+ cells averaged about 2.9 ug, ranging from roughly 0.17 to 27.4 ug. CD8+CD57+ expansion was defined as frequency above the mean frequency observed in healthy subjects.

The patients picked for sequencing were ones in whom flow cytometry had shown an expansion of CD8+CD57+ cells. Severe acquired aplastic anemia was diagnosed in all patients according to International Study of Aplastic Anemia and Agranulocytosis and Camitta criteria. No therapy had been received by the patients at the time of blood sampling. TCR repertoires of sorted CD4+ and CD8+ blood T cells from severe aplastic anemia patients and healthy subjects were deep-sequenced in the study. In the USA, patient enrollment took place under clinicaltrials.gov protocols 00001620, 01623167, 00001397, 00071045, 00081523 and 00961064. Ficoll-Paque density gradient centrifugation was used to isolate peripheral blood mononuclear cells. CD4+ and CD8+ T cells were sorted by FACS or magnetic beads before DNA extraction. The CDR3 sequence holds 16 residues, the cysteine and phenylalanine included. Solely the CDR3 DNA is kept, with 48 bases framed from the first base. Between the V and J ends, shortened by 5 bases and 10 bases respectively, the junction contains 26 bases. The CDR1 and CDR2 encoded by the germline V gene (reference sequence) are LNHDA and SQIVND.

Results and caveats for the whole study, not just this receptor: CD8+ Simpson's diversity did not differ significantly between patients and healthy controls (P=0.060). Roughly 30 CD8+ CDR3 sequences were found to be shared between patients and controls, but these sequences appeared to be highly expressed in patients and within the immunodominant clones of the patients.

Genomic DNA served as template for TCR beta VDJ combination and CDR3 sequence profiling. TCR repertoire sequencing was run on an Illumina HiSeq 2000. For the original study's pipeline: TRBV/TRBJ rearrangement plots, CDR3 size and DJ length profiles, and Simpson's diversity index were used to assess repertoires. The immunodominant clone was defined as the most abundant DNA sequence in deep sequencing data. CDR3 amino acid sequences were checked for sharing between subjects and were compared against published repertoires and the VDJdb database. TCRdb handled the public reads itself, with Q25 trimming in fastp and clone calling in MiXCR, and kept productive beta chains. Entries that share a CDR3 protein sequence are merged under the most common genes and DNA. These V and J calls are TCRdb output, not the study's own analysis. The sample profile shows roughly 190,000 distinct CDR3 sequences; more than 45% of them were found once. About 9.7% of the sample comes from the top ten.

This TCR was sampled from a human donor with aplastic anemia. The V and J segments used are TRBV19 and TRBJ1-1, with no confident D gene call. Input material: sorted CD4+, CD8+, or CD8+CD57+ T cells (not recorded which) from PBMCs. The CDR3 has the sequence CASSSSLWLVALRAFF. The nucleotide sequence reads TGTGCCAGTAGTTCCAGTCTTTGGTTGGTCGCCCTTCGAGCTTTCTTT.